This T cell receptor (beta chain) was obtained from a study of pediatric ulcerative colitis. Overall study results and limits: No controls had the two rectal clonotypes shared by ulcerative colitis patients.

Turning to this clone: No antigen is known for it.

Trimming took off 0 bases at V and 1 base at J, with 8 bases between the two ends. Germline loops: CDR1 MGHRA, CDR2 YSYEKL. The CDR3 totals 15 residues. TCRdb keeps only in-frame clones here, not all; method: immunoSEQ multiplex PCR. This sample has around 68,000 clones, with 70% to 80% found just once. The material sequenced was blood. J is TRBJ2-3 and V is TRBV4-1; perhaps TRBD1 as D (5 bases). The sequence was obtained from a boy younger than 18 with moderate ulcerative colitis. The CDR3 loop reads CASSQDGRGTDTQYF. The CDR3 DNA follows: TGCGCCAGCAGCCAAGACGGCAGGGGCACAGATACGCAGTATTTT.